Listed below are T cell receptor beta chains from one sample, sequenced in a study of early T cells in non-severe SARS-CoV-2 infection. TCRdb itself ran the 5' RACE reads through MiXCR, one entry per CDR3 protein. The top ten clones hold about 7.6% of a sample with roughly 110,000 distinct CDR3 sequences, 11% of them seen once. The sequenced sample consisted of whole blood. The receptors were gathered from an adult who was a healthcare worker with PCR-confirmed SARS-CoV-2 infection or an uninfected control (not recorded which). Both conserved end residues are part of each CDR3. Fields, in order: clone size, V gene, D gene, J gene, CDR3 protein, CDR3 DNA. A D gene is named only where the DNA matches it firmly. Size values are once, few and many counts, or a class for expanded clones, and some rows have none.

size: few
V: TRBV7-8
D: NA
J: TRBJ2-7
CDR3: CASSPLAKSSYEQYF
DNA: TGTGCCAGCAGCCCGCTGGCGAAAAGCTCCTACGAGCAGTACTTC

size: NA
V: TRBV28
D: TRBD2
J: TRBJ2-4
CDR3: CASSFLAGGVAKNIQYF
DNA: TGTGCCAGCAGTTTTCTAGCGGGAGGGGTGGCCAAAAACATTCAGTACTTC

size: many
V: TRBV27
D: NA
J: TRBJ2-3
CDR3: CASSLQAGATDTQYF
DNA: TGTGCCAGCAGTTTGCAAGCAGGGGCCACAGATACGCAGTATTTT

size: many
V: TRBV20-1
D: NA
J: TRBJ2-5
CDR3: CSAEPGGLETQYF
DNA: TGCAGTGCGGAACCAGGGGGGTTAGAGACCCAGTACTTC

size: NA
V: TRBV29-1
D: TRBD1
J: TRBJ2-7
CDR3: CSVGQSYEQYF
DNA: TGCAGCGTGGGACAGTCCTACGAGCAGTACTTC

size: few
V: TRBV4-1
D: TRBD2
J: TRBJ2-1
CDR3: CASSQDQSGRWNNEQFF
DNA: TGCGCCAGCAGCCAAGATCAAAGCGGGAGGTGGAACAATGAGCAGTTCTTC

size: NA
V: TRBV5-1
D: NA
J: TRBJ2-5
CDR3: CASSFGPSETQYF
DNA: TGCGCCAGCAGCTTCGGCCCGTCGGAGACCCAGTACTTC

size: NA
V: TRBV28
D: NA
J: TRBJ2-5
CDR3: CASRSVLVLETQYF
DNA: TGTGCCAGCAGGTCCGTGTTGGTGCTAGAGACCCAGTACTTC

size: many
V: TRBV7-9
D: TRBD1
J: TRBJ2-7
CDR3: CASSSRDRGPDEQYF
DNA: TGTGCCAGCAGCTCCCGGGACAGGGGCCCGGACGAGCAGTACTTC

size: many
V: TRBV20-1
D: TRBD2
J: TRBJ2-7
CDR3: CSAPHSGLASPYEQYF
DNA: TGCAGTGCTCCACACTCGGGACTAGCGAGTCCCTACGAGCAGTACTTC

size: NA
V: TRBV19
D: NA
J: TRBJ1-1
CDR3: CASTTLPDTATEAFF
DNA: TGTGCCAGTACCACACTCCCCGACACGGCGACTGAAGCTTTCTTT

size: few
V: TRBV6-1
D: NA
J: TRBJ2-7
CDR3: CASMMWREQYF
DNA: TGTGCCAGCATGATGTGGAGAGAGCAGTACTTC

size: NA
V: TRBV12-3/TRBV12-4
D: NA
J: TRBJ2-7
CDR3: CASSFRIEGGEQYF
DNA: TGTGCCAGCAGTTTTCGGATAGAGGGGGGCGAGCAGTACTTC

size: few
V: TRBV5-4
D: TRBD1
J: TRBJ1-6
CDR3: CASSPSTGRNSPLHF
DNA: TGTGCCAGCAGCCCTTCGACAGGGAGGAATTCACCCCTCCACTTT

size: NA
V: TRBV5-4
D: TRBD1
J: TRBJ2-3
CDR3: CASSLVGTGITDTQYF
DNA: TGTGCCAGCAGCTTGGTAGGGACAGGGATCACAGATACGCAGTATTTT

size: NA
V: TRBV6-4
D: TRBD1
J: TRBJ2-2
CDR3: CASRQGATGELFF
DNA: TGTGCCAGCAGACAGGGGGCCACCGGGGAGCTGTTTTTT

size: NA
V: TRBV20-1
D: TRBD1
J: TRBJ2-7
CDR3: CSASRDRALYEQYF
DNA: TGCAGTGCTAGTCGAGACAGGGCTTTATACGAGCAGTACTTC

size: NA
V: TRBV20-1
D: NA
J: TRBJ2-7
CDR3: CSARALVFYEQYF
DNA: TGCAGTGCTAGAGCACTAGTTTTCTACGAGCAGTACTTC

size: NA
V: TRBV4-3
D: NA
J: TRBJ2-2
CDR3: CASSGSGSEPTGELFF
DNA: TGCGCCAGCAGCGGAAGCGGTTCGGAACCCACCGGGGAGCTGTTTTTT

size: few
V: TRBV9
D: NA
J: TRBJ1-3
CDR3: CASSVGESGNTIYF
DNA: TGTGCCAGCAGCGTAGGGGAGTCTGGAAACACCATATATTTT

size: NA
V: TRBV5-5
D: NA
J: TRBJ1-2
CDR3: CASSLSQHNYGYTF
DNA: TGTGCCAGCAGCTTGTCACAGCATAACTATGGCTACACCTTC

size: NA
V: TRBV6-4
D: NA
J: TRBJ2-3
CDR3: CASSDSAGADTQYF
DNA: TGTGCCAGCAGTGACTCGGCAGGAGCAGATACGCAGTATTTT

size: NA
V: TRBV12-3/TRBV12-4
D: NA
J: TRBJ2-2
CDR3: CAGSPSDTNTGELFF
DNA: TGTGCCGGCAGCCCCTCGGACACGAACACCGGGGAGCTGTTTTTT

size: NA
V: TRBV7-3
D: TRBD1
J: TRBJ2-1
CDR3: CASSYDRGSYNEQFF
DNA: TGTGCCAGCAGCTATGACAGGGGTTCCTACAATGAGCAGTTCTTC

size: NA
V: TRBV12-3/TRBV12-4
D: NA
J: TRBJ1-6
CDR3: CASSVTSGPHSPLHF
DNA: TGTGCCAGCAGTGTAACGTCGGGACCACACTCACCCCTCCACTTT

size: many
V: TRBV10-3
D: NA
J: TRBJ2-7
CDR3: CAISAGSAYEQYF
DNA: TGTGCCATCAGTGCAGGATCCGCCTACGAGCAGTACTTC

size: many
V: TRBV5-1
D: TRBD2
J: TRBJ2-7
CDR3: CASSGRGRRVDEQYF
DNA: TGCGCCAGCAGCGGGAGGGGACGGCGAGTCGACGAGCAGTACTTC

size: NA
V: TRBV20-1
D: NA
J: TRBJ2-3
CDR3: CSQFITDTQYF
DNA: TGCAGTCAATTTATCACAGATACGCAGTATTTT